The next 28 T cell receptor beta chains were all read from a single sample in a study of blood T cell repertoires in COVID-19. Profiled with immunoSEQ multiplex PCR; TCRdb holds only in-frame clones, not every one. The sample lists some 150,000 clones; about 90% were seen once. Input material: peripheral blood. The receptor set was obtained from a man aged 45-65 years with acute or convalescent COVID-19.

The gene calls are TRBV5-8 and TRBJ2-7, with 7 bases matching TRBD1. The CDR3 totals 15 residues. Germline V lookup: CDR1 SGHTS, CDR2 YDEGEE. The J segment lost 2 bases and the V segment lost 9 bases, leaving 14 bases of the junction unmatched. CDR3 amino acids: CATSPRAGGTYEQYF. The CDR3 DNA follows: TGTGCCACCTCGCCGAGGGCAGGGGGAACCTACGAGCAGTACTTC.

The V and J genes are TRBV11-2 and TRBJ1-1; 10 bases are a match to TRBD1. This CDR3 contains 15 residues. In germline, CDR1 is SGHAT, CDR2 FQNNGV. V gave up 5 bases and J gave up 3 bases; unmatched junction bases: 6. The CDR3 nucleotides are TGTGCCAGCAGCAAAGACAGGGGGCGCGACACTGAAGCTTTCTTT. It encodes CASSKDRGRDTEAFF.

CDR3: CASSQDSGVGELFF. Written as DNA, the CDR3 is TGCGCCAGCAGCCAAGATTCGGGGGTAGGGGAGCTGTTTTTT. The rearrangement links TRBV4-3 to TRBJ2-2, with a weak D call TRBD2 (6 bases). The length of the CDR3 is 14 residues. V dropped 0 bases and J dropped 8 bases, with 10 bases sitting between them. Germline V gene sequence: CDR1 LGHNA, CDR2 YSLEER.

V usage is TRBV25-1 and J usage is TRBJ1-1, with D possibly matching TRBD1 (5 bases). CDR3 length: 13 amino acids. The V end lost 5 bases, the J end lost 6 bases, and 13 bases lay between the germline ends. Germline lookup yields CDR1 MGHDK and CDR2 SYGVNS. The CDR3 sequence: CASSSRAYAEAFF. Written as DNA, the CDR3 is TGTGCCAGCAGTTCCAGGGCCTACGCTGAAGCTTTCTTT.

The chain employs TRBV11-2 and TRBJ2-7; D is perhaps TRBD1 (5 bases). The germline gives CDR1 SGHAT, CDR2 FQNNGV. V shed 0 bases and J shed 4 bases, with 13 bases lying between them. There are 15 residues in the CDR3. The CDR3: CASSLELGRQYEQYF. CDR3 DNA: TGTGCCAGCAGCTTAGAGCTGGGGCGCCAGTACGAGCAGTACTTC.

In this sample, this clone turned up once. This same CDR3 is encoded by further DNA sequences in the sample. Written as DNA, the CDR3 is TGTGCCAGCAGTTTACAGGGGGCCGGAGGCTACACCTTC. Translated: CASSLQGAGGYTF. The chain recombines TRBV27 with TRBJ1-2; 8 bases are a match to TRBD1. The CDR3 loop spans 13 amino acids. V was pared by 2 bases and J by 8 bases, with 4 bases of the junction left unmatched. Germline CDR1 is MNHEY and CDR2 is SMNVEV (reference sequence).

The chain employs TRBV5-8 and TRBJ2-5; 8 bases map to TRBD2. Germline trimming cut 4 bases from V and 2 bases from J; bases unmatched to any gene: 4. Germline CDR1 and CDR2: SGHTS and YDEGEE. The CDR3 extends over 14 amino acids. The CDR3 DNA follows: TGTGCCAGCAGCCCCGGACTAGCTCAAGAGACCCAGTACTTC. Encoded protein: CASSPGLAQETQYF.

This rearrangement joins TRBV9 to TRBJ2-5; TRBD2 is a possible D gene (5 bases). CDR1 is SGDLS and CDR2 is YYNGEE in the germline V gene. V gave up 4 bases and J gave up 5 bases, with 15 bases separating them. The CDR3 has 14 amino acids. The CDR3 coding sequence is TGTGCCAGCAGCACTCCCGGGATGGGGGAGACCCAGTACTTC. Amino acid sequence: CASSTPGMGETQYF.

V and J are TRBV5-1 and TRBJ2-1; D not resolved. The CDR3 consists of 12 residues. V lost 0 bases and J 10 bases, leaving 8 bases between the germline ends. Per germline, CDR1 SGHRS and CDR2 YFSETQ. This chain's CDR3 is CASSLDTSEQFF. CDR3 DNA sequence: TGCGCCAGCAGCTTGGACACCTCGGAGCAGTTCTTC.

The chain links TRBV4-1 to TRBJ1-2, with D unclear. CDR1 is MGHRA and CDR2 is YSYEKL in the germline V gene. Trimming shortened V by 3 bases and J by 3 bases, and 20 bases separated the two germline ends. The CDR3 extends over 17 amino acids. The CDR3 bases are TGCGCCAGCAGCCAGTTGTATACACAGTATCCTCACTATGGCTACACCTTC. It yields the protein CASSQLYTQYPHYGYTF.

The V and J genes are TRBV5-6 and TRBJ1-5; a weak D match, TRBD1 (6 bases). This CDR3 spans 15 amino acids. Trimming took 1 base from V and 5 from J, leaving 13 bases between them. CDR1 is SGHDT and CDR2 is YYEEEE in the germline V gene. The CDR3 DNA reads as TGTGCCAGCAGCTTGTGGCAGGGGTTTGATCAGCCCCAGCATTTT. This sequence encodes CASSLWQGFDQPQHF.

CDR3 sequence (DNA): TGCAGCGGGGGTAGAAACAATGAGCAGTTCTTC. Translated: CSGGRNNEQFF. The J gene is TRBJ2-1, the V gene TRBV29-1; D is undetermined. The CDR3 is made up of 11 amino acids. V gave up 7 bases and J gave up 5 bases, with 9 bases separating them. The germline CDR1 and CDR2 sequences are SQVTM and ANQGSEA.

The chain is built from TRBV7-2 and TRBJ2-3; weak D call: TRBD2 (6 bases). Germline CDR1 reads SGHTA; CDR2 reads FQGNSA. The germline V and J ends were trimmed by 1 base and 1 base, with 9 bases remaining between them. The CDR3 sequence is 15 residues long. The CDR3 is CASSLDPSGTDTQYF. The CDR3 coding sequence is TGTGCCAGCAGCTTAGATCCTAGCGGCACAGATACGCAGTATTTT.

J is TRBJ2-7 and V is TRBV28; D might be TRBD1 (5 bases). V shed 2 bases and J shed 3 bases, with 8 bases lying between them. Germline V gene sequence: CDR1 MDHEN, CDR2 SYDVKM. This CDR3 region has 13 residues. Here the CDR3 reads CASSLGQIYEQYF. The CDR3 nucleotides are TGTGCCAGCAGTTTAGGACAAATCTACGAGCAGTACTTC.

The chain joins TRBV28 to TRBJ2-1, with 8 bases that match TRBD2. Germline V gene lookup returns CDR1 MDHEN and CDR2 SYDVKM. V gave up 5 bases and J gave up 6 bases; unmatched junction bases: 3. The CDR3 is made up of 13 amino acids. The CDR3 region has the DNA TGTGCCAGCAGTCCCGGACTAGCCAATGAGCAGTTCTTC. Protein: CASSPGLANEQFF.

This chain uses TRBV5-4 with TRBJ2-3; 11 bases are a match to TRBD1. Germline trimming cut 4 bases from V and 3 bases from J; bases unmatched to any gene: 4. There are 15 residues in the CDR3. Germline CDR1 reads SGHNT; CDR2 reads YYREEE (reference sequence). CDR3 in DNA: TGTGCCAGCAGCCCGGGACAGGGGGTGACAGATACGCAGTATTTT. This gives the protein CASSPGQGVTDTQYF.

This chain connects TRBV10-3 to TRBJ1-4, with 8 bases lining up with TRBD1. Trimming removed 9 bases from V and 5 bases from J; junction bases left unmatched: 11. Germline CDR1 ENHRY, CDR2 SYGVKD. The CDR3 has 15 amino acids. CDR3: CAIAQGTGLNEKLFF. For the CDR3, the DNA is TGTGCCATTGCCCAGGGGACAGGCCTCAATGAAAAACTGTTTTTT.

V usage is TRBV10-3 and J usage is TRBJ1-3, with 8 bases aligning to TRBD1. The germline CDR1 and CDR2 sequences are ENHRY and SYGVKD. This CDR3 contains 16 residues. J lost 3 bases, V lost 3 bases, and 7 bases had no gene match. The CDR3 reads CAISDQGAQGGNTIYF. The DNA for the CDR3 is TGTGCCATCAGTGACCAGGGGGCGCAGGGTGGAAACACCATATATTTT.

This chain connects TRBV7-9 to TRBJ2-5; the match to TRBD2 covers 10 bases. V shed 2 bases, J shed 4 bases, and the junction held 7 bases outside the gene matches. The CDR3 runs to 16 residues. CDR1 SEHNR and CDR2 FQNEAQ come from the germline V gene (reference sequence). The CDR3 is CASSLSSGRIGETQYF. In nucleotides, the CDR3 is TGTGCCAGCAGCTTATCTAGCGGGAGAATCGGAGAGACCCAGTACTTC. The complete variable domain, with remaining parts taken from reference TRBV7-9 and TRBJ2-5, reads DTGVSQNPRHKITKRGQNVTFRCDPISEHNRLYWYRQTLGQGPEFLTYFQNEAQLEKSRLLSDRFSAERPKGSFSTLEIQRTEQGDSAMYLCASSLSSGRIGETQYFGPGTRLLVL.

This clone has only one observation. V and J are TRBV11-2 and TRBJ1-2; TRBD1 aligns across 8 bases. Trimming cost V 1 base and J 8 bases; bases outside gene matches: 6. The CDR3 spans 14 residues. The germline gives CDR1 SGHAT, CDR2 FQNNGV. The CDR3 region has the DNA TGTGCCAGCAGCTTAGGGCAGGGGGCGTTAGGCTACACCTTC. Its protein is CASSLGQGALGYTF.

This chain joins TRBV28 and TRBJ2-5; TRBD1 matches 10 bases. With V trimmed by 8 bases and J by 5 bases, 8 bases remained unmatched. From germline, CDR1 is MDHEN and CDR2 SYDVKM. This CDR3 spans 14 amino acids. CDR3 bases: TGTGCCAGCTGGGACAGGGGATCGTGGGAGACCCAGTACTTC. Translated: CASWDRGSWETQYF.

The chain has TRBV12-5 and TRBJ1-1; a weak D match, TRBD1 (5 bases). The CDR3 is 14 residues long. Trimming pared 2 bases from V and 4 bases from J, leaving 11 bases between. CDR1 is LGHNT and CDR2 is FRNRAP in the germline V gene. The CDR3 nucleotides are TGTGCTAGTGGTTTGACGGGGGGTGCCACTGAAGCTTTCTTT. This sequence encodes CASGLTGGATEAFF.

The rearrangement joins TRBV7-2 to TRBJ1-2; unclear D gene. V was clipped by 5 bases and J by 5 bases, with 21 bases between them. Germline V gene data show CDR1 as SGHTA and CDR2 as FQGNSA. The CDR3 consists of 16 residues. CDR3 nucleotides: TGTGCCAGCAGCCCAAACGAACGGGGAGAACTATATGGCTACACCTTC. This sequence encodes CASSPNERGELYGYTF.

The rearrangement uses TRBV27 and TRBJ2-1; 13 bases match TRBD2. Germline lookup yields CDR1 MNHEY and CDR2 SMNVEV (reference sequence). V trimming: 6 bases; J trimming: 2 bases; junction bases outside the gene matches: 4. The CDR3 has 16 amino acids. DNA of the CDR3: TGTGCCAGCAGCCCTACTAGCGGGGGGGCCTACAATGAGCAGTTCTTC. Its protein product is CASSPTSGGAYNEQFF.

In this sample, this clone turned up once. The chain is built from TRBV4-1 and TRBJ1-4; weak D call: TRBD1 (6 bases). V dropped 6 bases and J dropped 8 bases, with 16 bases sitting between them. The CDR3 consists of 14 residues. The germline gives CDR1 MGHRA, CDR2 YSYEKL. Here the CDR3 DNA reads TGCGCCAGCAGTTCCGGGACAAACGGAGAAAAACTGTTTTTT. Translating it yields CASSSGTNGEKLFF.

V is TRBV29-1 and J is TRBJ1-1; 8 nucleotides align to TRBD1. Trimming took 8 bases from V and 4 from J; bases not matched to a gene: 9. This CDR3 spans 13 amino acids. CDR1 is SQVTM, CDR2 ANQGSEA, per germline. CDR3 in DNA: TGCAGCCCGCCCCGGACAGGGCGCACTGAAGCTTTCTTT. Translating gives CSPPRTGRTEAFF.

The chain employs TRBV6-5 and TRBJ1-1, with D tentatively TRBD1 (6 bases). Germline CDR1 MNHEY, CDR2 SVGAGI. The CDR3 loop spans 14 amino acids. With 7 bases removed from V and 0 bases from J, the gap between germline ends came to 12 bases. CDR3: CASNPGGVNTEAFF. As DNA, the CDR3 is TGTGCCAGCAATCCTGGGGGCGTGAACACTGAAGCTTTCTTT.

J is TRBJ2-2 and V is TRBV3-1 (or the pseudogene TRBV3-2); the D is unclear. This CDR3 has 12 residues. Trimming took off 3 bases at V and 4 bases at J, with 3 bases between the two ends. Germline lookup yields CDR1 LGHDT and CDR2 YNNKEL (reference sequence). The CDR3 region has the DNA TGTGCCAGCAGCCACATCACCGGGGAGCTGTTTTTT. Its translation is CASSHITGELFF.